Below are 27 T cell receptor beta chains sequenced from a single sample in a study of CD8 T cells in Susac syndrome. RNA totalling roughly 0.45 to 1 ug underwent reverse transcription with random hexamers. TCRdb redid the calling of the immunoSEQ multiplex PCR reads with MiXCR, one entry per CDR3 protein. The data contain hundreds of thousands of distinct CDR3 sequences, 85% to 90% of them seen just once; the ten biggest clones take up under 0.15%. The sequencing input was CD8+ T cells from PBMCs. These receptors all come from a human donor with multiple sclerosis.

V is TRBV27 and J is TRBJ2-7, with TRBD1 identical over 10 bases. CDR1 is MNHEY and CDR2 is SMNVEV in the germline V gene (reference sequence). Trimming cost V 1 base and J 6 bases; bases outside gene matches: 6. CDR3 length: 15 amino acids. Here the CDR3 DNA reads TGTGCCAGCAGTTTATTGGGACAGGGGACGGGCGAGCAGTACTTC. Protein sequence: CASSLLGQGTGEQYF.

V is TRBV19 and J is TRBJ2-7; tentative D call: TRBD2 (5 bases). V dropped 1 base and J dropped 5 bases, with 18 bases sitting between them. This CDR3 is built from 16 residues. Germline assignment: CDR1 LNHDA and CDR2 SQIVND (reference sequence). The CDR3 loop is CASSIVRIAGIHEQYF. The CDR3, as DNA: TGTGCCAGTAGTATAGTCCGAATAGCCGGGATCCACGAGCAGTACTTC.

The V call is TRBV2, the J call TRBJ2-3; D is unclear. The germline CDR1 and CDR2 sequences are SNHLY and FYNNEI. Trimming removed 5 bases from V and 3 bases from J, with 9 bases in between. The CDR3 is 13 amino acids. The chain's CDR3 is CASSKWGTDTQYF. The CDR3 region has the DNA TGTGCCAGCAGTAAATGGGGTACAGATACGCAGTATTTT. Complete variable domain (other parts from reference TRBV2 and TRBJ2-3): EPEVTQTPSHQVTQMGQEVILRCVPISNHLYFYWYRQILGQKVEFLVSFYNNEISEKSEIFDDQFSVERPDGSNFTLKIRSTKLEDSAMYFCASSKWGTDTQYFGPGTRLTVL.

This sequence joins TRBV11-2 and TRBJ1-2, with TRBD1 as a possible D gene (5 bases). V lost 2 bases and J 7 bases, leaving 20 bases between the germline ends. CDR1 SGHAT and CDR2 FQNNGV come from the germline V gene. The length of the CDR3 is 16 residues. This CDR3 reads CASSLSPGPESAGYTF. In DNA form, the CDR3 reads TGTGCCAGCAGCTTATCTCCGGGACCCGAGTCGGCTGGCTACACCTTC.

A few counts support this clonotype. The genes are TRBV6-1 and TRBJ2-7; 11 positions agree with TRBD1. Trimming at V came to 6 bases and at J to 6 bases, leaving 7 bases not matched to a gene. Germline CDR1 MNHNS, CDR2 SASEGT. CDR3 length: 14 amino acids. The CDR3 loop is CASSPWTGGSEQYF. For the CDR3, the DNA is TGTGCCAGCAGCCCCTGGACAGGGGGCAGCGAGCAGTACTTC.

This sequence joins TRBV7-8 and TRBJ2-5; 10 bases line up with TRBD2. The germline V gene encodes CDR1 SGHVS and CDR2 FQNEAQ. CDR3 length: 18 residues. Trimming cost V 5 bases and J 4 bases; bases outside gene matches: 16. The CDR3 protein is CASSLTSGSSGRIETQYF. DNA of the CDR3: TGTGCCAGCAGCCTCACCTCCGGTTCTAGCGGGAGAATAGAGACCCAGTACTTC.

This clonotype showed up just once. The chain carries TRBV7-2 and TRBJ2-1, with no clear D. The length of the CDR3 is 14 residues. The V end was cut by 0 bases, the J end by 12 bases, with 15 bases between. Germline CDR1 reads SGHTA; CDR2 reads FQGNSA. The DNA of the CDR3 is TGTGCCAGCAGCTTAGCTCCGGCGTGGCCCTTGCAGTTCTTC. It encodes CASSLAPAWPLQFF.

V usage is TRBV11-2 and J usage is TRBJ2-3; possible D gene TRBD2, 6 bases. Trimming took off 8 bases at V and 4 bases at J, with 10 bases between the two ends. The V gene's germline CDR1 is SGHAT and CDR2 FQNNGV. The CDR3 extends over 12 amino acids. The CDR3 DNA is TGTGCCAGCTCGAGCGGGTCAGATACGCAGTATTTT. Its protein is CASSSGSDTQYF.

The rearrangement links TRBV7-6 to TRBJ2-7; D is perhaps TRBD2 (7 bases). The germline CDR1 and CDR2 sequences are SGHVS and FNYEAQ. Between the trimmed V and J ends, which lost 3 bases and 4 bases, there was a span of 28 bases. This CDR3 spans 19 amino acids. The CDR3 is CASSFPNRSAGQTHYEQYF. CDR3 DNA: TGTGCCAGCAGCTTTCCGAATCGGTCAGCGGGACAAACCCATTACGAGCAGTACTTC.

The chain carries TRBV30 and TRBJ1-1; D ambiguous. Germline V CDR1 and CDR2: GTSNPN, SVGIG (reference sequence). CDR3 size: 13 residues. V lost 1 base and J lost 7, with 13 bases in between. The CDR3 spells CAWSDGPNVEAFF. The DNA for the CDR3 is TGTGCCTGGAGTGACGGCCCGAATGTTGAAGCTTTCTTT.

The rearrangement joins TRBV6-6 to TRBJ1-1; D unclear. Germline CDR1 is MNHNY and CDR2 is SVGAGI (reference sequence). The CDR3 is made up of 14 amino acids. V dropped 3 bases and J dropped 6 bases, with 14 bases sitting between them. In DNA, the CDR3 is TGTGCCAGCAGTTATACGACCCAGCAGGCTGAAGCTTTCTTT. This encodes CASSYTTQQAEAFF.

The rearrangement uses TRBV28 and TRBJ2-7, with TRBD2 as a possible D gene (6 bases). The V gene lost 6 bases and the J gene lost 0 bases, with 15 bases spanning the gap. Germline V gene data show CDR1 as MDHEN and CDR2 as SYDVKM. The CDR3 loop spans 15 amino acids. The CDR3 bases are TGTGCCAGCAGCCGTAGTGCGGGAAGCTCCTACGAGCAGTACTTC. Its translation is CASSRSAGSSYEQYF.

The table lists this clonotype with a few counts. This rearrangement joins TRBV6-1 to TRBJ1-5; no firm D call. This CDR3 is built from 15 residues. V lost 3 bases to trimming and J lost 4 bases, with 13 bases between them. The V gene's germline CDR1 is MNHNS and CDR2 SASEGT. This CDR3 is CASSEQTSFNQPQHF. The CDR3 nucleotides read TGTGCCAGCAGTGAGCAGACCTCATTTAATCAGCCCCAGCATTTT.

V gene TRBV19 combines with J gene TRBJ1-1; 7 bases match TRBD1. Germline V lookup: CDR1 LNHDA, CDR2 SQIVND (reference sequence). The CDR3 totals 16 residues. V gave up 4 bases and J gave up 0 bases; unmatched junction bases: 8. The chain's CDR3 is CASSTHLGQMNTEAFF. CDR3 nucleotides: TGTGCCAGTAGTACTCATCTGGGACAGATGAACACTGAAGCTTTCTTT.

The rearrangement uses TRBV27 and TRBJ1-2; no firm D call. The CDR3 length is 13 residues. Germline V CDR1 and CDR2: MNHEY, SMNVEV (reference sequence). The V end lost 6 bases, the J end lost 0 bases, and 8 bases lay between the germline ends. The CDR3 reads CASSHGSNYGYTF. The CDR3, as DNA: TGTGCCAGCAGCCACGGATCTAACTATGGCTACACCTTC.

The J gene is TRBJ2-7, the V gene TRBV7-8, with 7 bases identical to TRBD2. The CDR3 consists of 14 residues. Looked up from germline, CDR1 is SGHVS and CDR2 is FQNEAQ. The V and J ends lost 7 bases and 0 bases, in that order; junction bases with no gene match: 6. The CDR3 region has the DNA TGTGCCAGCACCTTTAGCGGGTACTCCTACGAGCAGTACTTC. Protein: CASTFSGYSYEQYF.

CDR3 residues: CASSSGQPGQFF. CDR3 nucleotides: TGTGCCAGCAGTTCAGGACAGCCCGGGCAGTTCTTC. The chain links TRBV12-3 or TRBV12-4 to TRBJ2-1; perhaps TRBD1 as D (6 bases). V was cut by 4 bases and J by 12 bases, with 13 bases left in between. The CDR3 runs 12 residues.

The chain employs TRBV20-1 and TRBJ2-7; a possible D gene is TRBD2 (6 bases). Germline CDR1 reads DFQATT; CDR2 reads SNEGSKA (reference sequence). V gave up 3 bases and J gave up 3 bases, with 12 bases separating them. This CDR3 spans 13 amino acids. The CDR3 sequence: CSARGLYHYEQYF. CDR3 DNA sequence: TGCAGTGCTAGGGGACTTTACCACTACGAGCAGTACTTC.

This clonotype occurred once. The chain uses TRBV28 and TRBJ1-1; 7 bases match TRBD1. Trimming removed 6 bases from V and 4 bases from J; junction bases left unmatched: 2. CDR3 size: 12 residues. CDR1 is MDHEN and CDR2 is SYDVKM in the germline V gene. The DNA for the CDR3 is TGTGCCAGCAGAGACAGGGTCACTGAAGCTTTCTTT. As protein: CASRDRVTEAFF.

This clonotype was observed a handful of times. The rearrangement links TRBV6-5 to TRBJ1-3; possible D gene TRBD1, 5 bases. V gave up 5 bases and J gave up 0 bases, with 8 bases separating them. The germline V gene encodes CDR1 MNHEY and CDR2 SVGAGI. This CDR3 has 14 amino acids. The CDR3 coding sequence is TGTGCCAGCAGTCAAGACAGCTCTGGAAACACCATATATTTT. This translates into CASSQDSSGNTIYF.

V gene TRBV5-1 combines with J gene TRBJ1-5; D gene unclear. The CDR3 length is 15 residues. Germline CDR1 SGHRS, CDR2 YFSETQ. With 4 bases removed from V and 1 base from J, the gap between germline ends came to 12 bases. The CDR3 region is CASSTGPGSNQPQHF. The CDR3 DNA sequence: TGCGCCAGCAGCACTGGGCCGGGGAGCAATCAGCCCCAGCATTTT.

The chain is built from TRBV7-9 and TRBJ2-2; perhaps TRBD1 as D (6 bases). CDR3 length equals 14 residues. Trimming stripped 5 bases from V and 3 bases from J, with 10 bases between. CDR1 and CDR2 (germline): SEHNR, FQNEAQ (reference sequence). In DNA form, the CDR3 reads TGTGCCAGCAGCACCGGACAGTACACCGGGGAGCTGTTTTTT. Translating gives CASSTGQYTGELFF.

The chain links TRBV5-4 to TRBJ2-1; possibly TRBD1 for D (5 bases). V was trimmed by 1 base and J by 5 bases, leaving 13 bases between them. Germline V gene lookup returns CDR1 SGHNT and CDR2 YYREEE (reference sequence). The CDR3 spans 15 residues. In DNA, the CDR3 is TGTGCCAGCAGCTTGACGGCAGGGAAAAACAATGAGCAGTTCTTC. This gives the protein CASSLTAGKNNEQFF.

V usage is TRBV9 and J usage is TRBJ2-1; tentatively, D is TRBD2 (6 bases). The germline V and J ends were trimmed by 4 bases and 1 base, with 15 bases remaining between them. The V gene's germline CDR1 is SGDLS and CDR2 YYNGEE. CDR3 length: 16 residues. DNA of the CDR3: TGTGCCAGCAGCACTTGGGACTCCGTTTCCTACAATGAGCAGTTCTTC. Its translation is CASSTWDSVSYNEQFF.

The rearrangement links TRBV29-1 to TRBJ2-1, with D unresolved. The CDR3 consists of 10 residues. V lost 6 bases and J lost 5, with 5 bases in between. Germline V CDR1 and CDR2: SQVTM, ANQGSEA. The chain's CDR3 is CSVAHNEQFF. CDR3 sequence (DNA): TGCAGCGTCGCACACAATGAGCAGTTCTTC.

This chain connects TRBV4-1 to TRBJ2-7, with a possible D match to TRBD1 (6 bases). The CDR3 covers 14 residues. The V end lost 2 bases, the J end lost 2 bases, and 10 bases lay between the germline ends. Germline V lookup: CDR1 MGHRA, CDR2 YSYEKL. CDR3 in DNA: TGCGCCAGCAGCCAAACGGACAGTGCCTACGAGCAGTACTTC. Protein sequence: CASSQTDSAYEQYF.

The rearrangement uses TRBV13 and TRBJ2-5; D may be TRBD1 or TRBD2 (5 bases each). The CDR3 totals 15 residues. Germline CDR1 PRHDT, CDR2 FYEKMQ (reference sequence). Trimming pared 5 bases from V and 3 bases from J, leaving 16 bases between. CDR3 loop: CASSPSWMGEETQYF. The CDR3 DNA reads as TGTGCCAGCAGCCCCTCGTGGATGGGGGAAGAGACCCAGTACTTC.